Presented here are 20 T cell receptor beta chains from one specimen sequenced in a study of graft-versus-host responses after intestinal transplantation. Sequencing was performed with immunoSEQ multiplex PCR; in TCRdb, only in-frame clones are kept and a portion is missing. This sample yields about 21,000 clones, of which approximately 60% are seen a single time; 1% belongs to the top ten. The source material was alloreactive CD4+ T cells from a mixed lymphocyte reaction culture, sampled before intestinal transplant. The subset denotes: CFSE-low proliferating T cells sorted from approximately 6-day pre-transplant mixed lymphocyte reaction (GvH or HvG direction). Source of these receptors: a human patient who received an intestinal transplant.

In its sample, this clone was seen a few times. The chain links TRBV19 to TRBJ2-7; 11 nucleotides line up with TRBD1. Germline V gene lookup returns CDR1 LNHDA and CDR2 SQIVND (reference sequence). Trimming at V came to 4 bases and at J to 6 bases, leaving 11 bases not matched to a gene. The CDR3 has 16 amino acids. CDR3 in amino acids: CASSTLRGQGDVEQYF. CDR3 nucleotides: TGTGCCAGTAGTACCCTACGGGGACAGGGGGATGTCGAGCAGTACTTC.

The chain recombines TRBV19 with TRBJ2-2; 7 nucleotides line up with TRBD1. The V gene end was trimmed by 6 bases and the J gene end by 2 bases; junction bases not matched to a gene: 3. Looked up from germline, CDR1 is LNHDA and CDR2 is SQIVND (reference sequence). The CDR3 length is 14 residues. CDR3 sequence reads: CASRDRLNTGELFF. The CDR3 DNA is TGTGCCAGTAGGGACAGGTTAAACACCGGGGAGCTGTTTTTT.

This clone was found a few times. The CDR3 loop is CSARTGWDTIYF. Here the CDR3 DNA reads TGCAGCGCCCGGACAGGGTGGGACACCATATATTTT. This chain joins TRBV29-1 and TRBJ1-3; 8 nucleotides match TRBD1. The V gene end was trimmed by 7 bases and the J gene end by 8 bases; junction bases not matched to a gene: 7. The CDR3 covers 12 residues. Germline CDR1 reads SQVTM; CDR2 reads ANQGSEA.

This chain joins TRBV11-2 and TRBJ1-5, with D possibly matching TRBD1 (6 bases). Trimming cost V 1 base and J 4 bases, with 11 bases left between them. This CDR3 is built from 15 residues. The germline gives CDR1 SGHAT, CDR2 FQNNGV. The CDR3 DNA follows: TGTGCCAGCAGCTTAGTAGCAGGGGAGAATCAGCCCCAGCATTTT. Translation gives CASSLVAGENQPQHF. Drawing the rest from reference TRBV11-2 and TRBJ1-5, the complete variable domain is EAGVAQSPRYKIIEKRQSVAFWCNPISGHATLYWYQQILGQGPKLLIQFQNNGVVDDSQLPKDRFSAERLKGVDSTLKIQPAKLEDSAVYLCASSLVAGENQPQHFGDGTRLSIL.

V usage is TRBV10-3 and J usage is TRBJ2-7; 7 bases line up with TRBD1. The CDR3 covers 14 residues. Trimming cost V 3 bases and J 0 bases; bases outside gene matches: 2. The germline gives CDR1 ENHRY, CDR2 SYGVKD. CDR3 loop: CAISEGTVSYEQYF. The CDR3 coding sequence is TGTGCCATCAGTGAAGGGACAGTCTCCTACGAGCAGTACTTC.

The V call is TRBV18, the J call TRBJ2-5; 7 positions agree with TRBD2. CDR1 and CDR2 from the germline V gene are KGHSH and LQKENI. The CDR3 loop spans 17 amino acids. V gave up 3 bases and J gave up 10 bases; unmatched junction bases: 20. The DNA for the CDR3 is TGTGCCAGCTCACCGAGCCCTAGTCTTAGTCCGGCGGGGGACCAGTACTTC. Its translation: CASSPSPSLSPAGDQYF.

This clone was counted a few times. The gene calls are TRBV4-1 and TRBJ2-2; possibly TRBD2 for D (7 bases). The V end was cut by 4 bases, the J end by 6 bases, with 15 bases between. The CDR3 contains 15 residues. The V gene's germline CDR1 is MGHRA and CDR2 YSYEKL. The CDR3 loop reads CASSREGGFSGELFF. In DNA, the CDR3 is TGCGCCAGCAGCCGGGAGGGGGGGTTCTCCGGGGAGCTGTTTTTT.

The V and J genes are TRBV30 and TRBJ2-1, with 9 bases that match TRBD2. CDR1 is GTSNPN and CDR2 is SVGIG in the germline V gene (reference sequence). J gave up 8 bases and V 2 bases, and 10 bases lay outside the gene matches. The CDR3 loop spans 15 amino acids. CDR3 coding DNA: TGTGCCTGGAGTATGGTTAGCGGGAGTTTCGATGAGCAGTTCTTC. It codes for CAWSMVSGSFDEQFF.

J is TRBJ1-5 and V is TRBV19, with D unclear. CDR1 is LNHDA and CDR2 is SQIVND in the germline V gene (reference sequence). The CDR3 is 14 residues long. Trimming shortened V by 5 bases and J by 3 bases, and 11 bases separated the two germline ends. Written as DNA, the CDR3 is TGTGCCAGTAGTCCTCGGGGAGCCAATCAGCCCCAGCATTTT. Residues: CASSPRGANQPQHF.

This chain joins TRBV27 and TRBJ2-1, with D perhaps TRBD1 (6 bases). The V gene lost 1 base and the J gene lost 4 bases, with 11 bases spanning the gap. The CDR3 extends over 15 amino acids. The V gene's germline CDR1 is MNHEY and CDR2 SMNVEV (reference sequence). The chain's CDR3 is CASSLWAGEYNEQFF. The CDR3 DNA is TGTGCCAGCAGTTTATGGGCAGGGGAATACAATGAGCAGTTCTTC.

V gene TRBV27 combines with J gene TRBJ1-5; 7 bases fit TRBD1. This CDR3 comprises 16 residues. CDR1 and CDR2 (germline): MNHEY, SMNVEV (reference sequence). The ends lost 5 bases at V and 1 base at J; junction bases unmatched: 8. The CDR3 reads CASSPQGKGSNQPQHF. Written as DNA, the CDR3 is TGTGCCAGCAGTCCACAGGGGAAGGGGAGCAATCAGCCCCAGCATTTT.

This clone was counted only a few times. This chain connects TRBV19 to TRBJ1-1; weak D call: TRBD1 (5 bases). Germline CDR1 reads LNHDA; CDR2 reads SQIVND (reference sequence). The CDR3 spans 16 residues. Trimming removed 4 bases at V and 3 bases at J, with 18 bases between. As DNA, the CDR3 is TGTGCCAGTAGTAGATCTACGTCAGGGTATGACACTGAAGCTTTCTTT. Amino acid sequence: CASSRSTSGYDTEAFF.

The chain recombines TRBV2 with TRBJ2-7; TRBD1 agrees at 9 bases. V lost 1 base to trimming and J lost 3 bases; unmatched junction nucleotides: 4. The CDR3 contains 15 residues. Germline CDR1 reads SNHLY; CDR2 reads FYNNEI. The CDR3 sequence is CASSEGGQGLYEQYF. Here the CDR3 DNA reads TGTGCCAGCAGTGAAGGGGGACAGGGTCTCTACGAGCAGTACTTC.

V is TRBV29-1 and J is TRBJ1-1; perhaps TRBD1 as D (5 bases). The CDR3 has 13 amino acids. The germline V gene has CDR1 SQVTM and CDR2 ANQGSEA. Trimming pared 3 bases from V and 3 bases from J, leaving 11 bases between. The CDR3 sequence is CSVEGQLDTEAFF. CDR3 in DNA: TGCAGCGTTGAGGGGCAGTTAGACACTGAAGCTTTCTTT.

This chain links TRBV6-6 with TRBJ1-5; D is uncertain. Trimming took off 7 bases at V and 1 base at J, with 11 bases between the two ends. This CDR3 is 14 amino acids long. Per germline, CDR1 MNHNY and CDR2 SVGAGI (reference sequence). The CDR3 loop is CASTQQTSNQPQHF. The CDR3 bases are TGTGCCAGCACCCAACAGACGAGCAATCAGCCCCAGCATTTT.

This sequence joins TRBV5-1 and TRBJ2-1; 16 bases map to TRBD2. Germline V CDR1 and CDR2: SGHRS, YFSETQ. J gave up 9 bases and V 4 bases, and 10 bases lay outside the gene matches. CDR3 size: 17 residues. The CDR3 DNA is TGCGCCAGCAGCACAGGGACTAGCGGGAGGGGAAGGGGTGAGCAGTTCTTC. Translation: CASSTGTSGRGRGEQFF.

The chain employs TRBV18 and TRBJ1-2, with 7 bases matching TRBD1. CDR1 KGHSH and CDR2 LQKENI come from the germline V gene. This CDR3 is 16 amino acids long. Trimming cost V 4 bases and J 4 bases; bases outside gene matches: 12. CDR3: CASSHLGRGLIYGYTF. The DNA for the CDR3 is TGTGCCAGCTCACACCTCGGTAGGGGGCTTATCTATGGCTACACCTTC.

The chain uses TRBV6-6 and TRBJ2-7; TRBD1 matches 10 bases. Per germline, CDR1 MNHNY and CDR2 SVGAGI (reference sequence). The CDR3 loop spans 14 amino acids. The junction had 3 bases not matched to a gene; V was cut back by 2 bases and J by 5 bases. The CDR3 loop reads CASSYRDRGHEQYF. The CDR3 nucleotides are TGTGCCAGCAGTTACCGGGACAGGGGCCACGAGCAGTACTTC.

This rearrangement joins TRBV19 to TRBJ1-4, with no clear D. Germline-derived CDR1 and CDR2 are LNHDA and SQIVND (reference sequence). V dropped 2 bases and J dropped 10 bases, with 11 bases sitting between them. This CDR3 has 13 residues. The CDR3 DNA is TGTGCCAGTAGTATAAACTTGTTTGGAAAACTGTTTTTT. Protein sequence: CASSINLFGKLFF.

In this sample, this clone turned up once. The chain joins TRBV29-1 to TRBJ2-7; 8 positions agree with TRBD1. The germline V gene has CDR1 SQVTM and CDR2 ANQGSEA. With V trimmed by 5 bases and J by 5 bases, 8 bases remained unmatched. The CDR3 is 13 amino acids. CDR3 residues: CSVSRTGSNEQYF. The CDR3 coding sequence is TGCAGCGTTTCCCGGACAGGGAGCAACGAGCAGTACTTC.